This T cell receptor (beta chain) emerged from a study of T cells in narcolepsy. On the study more broadly: Healthy controls were enrolled alongside patients with narcolepsy type 1 or type 2.

The data were produced by immunoSEQ multiplex PCR, yet TCRdb's version contains in-frame clones alone and is incomplete. The sample yields 26,000 or so clones, around nine tenths seen once. The CDR3 consists of 15 residues. V gave up 5 bases and J gave up 7 bases; unmatched junction bases: 9. Per the germline V gene, CDR1 is KGHSH and CDR2 is LQKENI. Whole-study findings and limits: Blood of same and different patients, but not healthy controls, reportedly held recurring autoreactive clonotypes. In some patient and control memory CD4+ samples, autoreactive clones were absent.

This clone is a singleton in its sample. Antigen specificity is unknown. The sequencing input was CD45RA- memory CD4+ T cells from PBMCs. The sequence derives from a human donor with narcolepsy. The chain links TRBV18 to TRBJ2-5, with TRBD1 identical over 11 bases. The CDR3 DNA sequence: TGTGCCAGCTCAGCTGGACAGGGGGCATTTGGGACCCAGTACTTC. Its translation is CASSAGQGAFGTQYF. Together with reference TRBV18 and TRBJ2-5, the CDR3 gives the full variable domain: NAGVMQNPRHLVRRRGQEARLRCSPMKGHSHVYWYRQLPEEGLKFMVYLQKENIIDESGMPKERFSAEFPKEGPSILRIQQVVRGDSAAYFCASSAGQGAFGTQYFGPGTRLLVL.